What follows is one TCR beta chain and its context. The clone's antigen remains unknown. Per-nucleotide qualities are absent, and no much larger clonotype sits a single base away. These data originate in a study of cytomegalovirus exposure and HLA in healthy donors (dated by TCRdb to between 2016 and 2019). Study-level background: An earlier analysis of 587 of the donors reported roughly 300 Gb of sequence data and 100 million to 120 million unique TCR beta sequences obtained from some 200 million T cells. High-throughput TCR immunosequencing, statistical association of individual TCRs with disease status, and machine learning were combined to predict cytomegalovirus infection status. The study was designed to test whether signatures of past pathogen exposure could be identified by cataloging public T cell receptors. Besides the first cohort of roughly 640 subjects, a separate validation cohort made up of over 95 different subjects was used. Both class I and class II loci were covered by HLA typing, at four-digit resolution. The number of donors typed differed by locus, with about 629-630 for A, B, C, DRB1 and DQB1, roughly 520 for DQA1, 600 to 610 for DPA1, and 472 for DPB1. Using immunosequencing, the study profiled T cell repertoires from about 620 subjects and related those repertoires to cytomegalovirus serostatus. An early release that covered some 630 HLA-typed donors contained about 290 gigabases of sequencing data and 65 million to 100 million unique TCR sequences. Every discovery cohort repertoire had been produced on one sequencing platform. Donor age, sex, ethnicity and CMV serostatus were collected together with the repertoire data. Of the approximately 400 genotyped donors, approximately 83% fell in the genetic ancestry cluster associated with self-reported Caucasian donors. Four to six DR-DQ haplotypes were handled as single units for association and clustering, since linkage in the cohort was strong. Among some 410 genotyped donors of the cohort, an average of approximately 240,000 unique TCR beta nucleotide sequences was sequenced per donor, of which 15% to 20% were non-productive. Genome-wide SNP genotypes for about 65% of the 666 donors were used in a later genetic analysis, which treated that subset as a discovery cohort. Rather than drawing on any new phenotypic data, the later analysis identified candidate immune exposures from TCR beta sequences and the way those sequences occurred across donors. A later analysis re-analyzed previously published TCR beta repertoires from 666 donors and added high-resolution HLA genotyping to study TCR occurrence patterns. In an earlier analysis of 587 of the donors, high-throughput TCR beta sequencing was used to judge whether each TCR beta V gene segment behaved as functional or pseudogenic. Study-level results and caveats: A cluster of highly shared sequence variants was judged likely to be a technical artifact of the sequencing pipeline. Because counts were too low, approximately 18 rarely observed V segments, including chromosome 9 orphons, were excluded from the earlier analysis of 587 of the donors. Immune exposure information for the cohort was limited to CMV serostatus. The study gave a list of more than 150 TCR beta chains associated with cytomegalovirus. The 87-base-pair reads could not distinguish some IMGT-functional V segments, including TRBV6-2 and TRBV6-3, so those segments were excluded. A later analysis found that most CMV-associated TCR beta chains appeared HLA-restricted, with HLA associations seemingly driven largely by CMV exposure. In both the original and validation cohorts, the classifier was reported to diagnose cytomegalovirus status with high specificity and sensitivity. In vitro tests confirmed that a few of the cytomegalovirus-associated TCR beta chains recognize cytomegalovirus antigens. In an earlier analysis of more than 500 of the donors, most TCR beta V segments appeared in productive rearrangements about 87% or about 30% of the time, broadly matching IMGT annotations. V-gene and J-gene trimming of TCR beta chains was associated with a missense DCLRE1C variant in a later genetic analysis, and the association was replicated in an independent cohort. In a later analysis, TCR association rates were found to vary across HLA loci, with the most associated TCRs seen for DRB1 alleles and the fewest for HLA-C alleles. Compared with equally common non-associated chains, HLA-associated TCR beta chains in a later analysis were more clonally expanded and had lower generation probabilities. Compared with the approximately 700-donor mean, donors in an Asian-associated ancestry cluster had fewer N-insertions in productive TCRs, according to a later genetic analysis. Because HLA typing was missing for some donors at each locus, association tests included only the typed subset. Most TCR sequences were observed very rarely across donors, whereas some public TCRs were present in many individuals. Correlated functional status among segregating V segments might be attributable to linkage disequilibrium, but an unknown experimental factor could not be ruled out. According to a later analysis, parvovirus B19, influenza, CMV and Epstein-Barr virus appeared linked to several top co-occurrence clusters. The authors suggested that the approach could potentially be extended to other disease states and immunological phenotypes. Presence/absence analyses assumed roughly uniform sequencing depth across donors, an assumption that may not hold. Strong co-occurrence of HLA alleles, especially DR and DQ, made assigning TCR associations to individual alleles difficult. At a false discovery rate of 0.05, a later analysis linked about 16,000 TCR beta sequences to specific HLA alleles. A further reported finding was that TCR beta sequences accurately predicted the HLA-A and HLA-B alleles for most subjects in the first cohort. This cohort had only TCR beta chains sequenced, and the lack of alpha or paired-chain data limited which features could be detected.

Counted from cysteine to phenylalanine, this CDR3 has 13 amino acids. Of all the DNA, just the CDR3 is kept, 39 bases in frame from base 1. Reading the germline V gene gives CDR1 ENHRY and CDR2 SYGVKD. V sheds 5 bases and J sheds 5 bases, leaving 12 bases between their ends. Library preparation employed the immunoSEQ multiplex PCR assay. For the multiplex PCR, a mixture combining 60 forward primers for TCR Vbeta segments and 13 reverse primers for TCR Jbeta segments was used. The CDR3 region of rearranged TCR beta genes was amplified from genomic DNA with a multiplex PCR assay. On the Illumina HiSeq System, the amplified TCR beta libraries were sequenced as 87-base-pair reads. As for the original processing: A later analysis counted some 80 million unique TCR beta chains across the 666 repertoires, and roughly 10 million of these chains were shared by at least two donors. A nearest-neighbor algorithm error-corrected the raw reads and collapsed the reads into unique sequences, merging closely related sequences to remove PCR and sequencing errors. V, D and J gene segments were assigned by aligning CDR3 sequences to IMGT reference sequences. For a sequence to be retained, a match of at least six nucleotides was required to both a V gene segment and a J gene segment. A rearrangement was called productive if the CDR3 had no stop codons and remained in frame with V and J, and every other rearrangement was called non-productive. Following IMGT convention, CDR3 was defined as the stretch from the second conserved V-encoded cysteine up to the conserved J-encoded phenylalanine. Sequences without an unambiguous match to a single V gene segment were excluded from the earlier analysis of about 600 of the donors. In an earlier analysis of several hundred of the donors, a V segment was called functional when productive rearrangements were above 56.7%, and segregating when the standard deviation between donors exceeded 5%. A statistical classification framework was developed to diagnose cytomegalovirus status using the catalog of TCR beta chain sequences. In a later analysis, V and J genes were assigned by comparing TCR nucleotide sequences against IMGT/GENE-DB human TR gene sequences. Using the TCRdist pipeline, a later analysis assigned CDR3 sequences along with most-parsimonious VDJ recombination scenarios. In a later analysis, each TCR beta chain was defined by its CDR3 amino acid sequence together with its V-gene family, and reads without a unique V-gene family were excluded. As a way to deal with suspected cross-contamination and a sequencing artifact, a later analysis dropped nearly 600 nucleotide sequences that were highly shared and had low generation probability. In a later analysis, a clonal expansion index for each public chain was calculated from normalized within-repertoire ranks of inferred template counts. In a later analysis, generation probabilities were computed with a VDJ recombination model fitted to out-of-frame rearrangements, and the resulting probabilities were checked against IGoR. In a later analysis, hypergeometric tests were used to score TCR-TCR, TCR-HLA and TCR-CMV co-occurrence, with a repertoire-size bias correction applied to TCR pairs. In a later analysis, false discovery rates were estimated by permuting HLA or CMV assignments 20 times. In a later analysis, co-occurring TCRs were grouped using DBSCAN, and TCRdist sequence similarity was added for clustering within HLA-allele-positive subsets. Co-occurrence clustering excluded repertoires with fewer than 30,000 or more than 120,000 public chains, plus five with anomalous nucleotide sharing. The table comes from immuneACCESS by way of TCRdb, which keeps in-frame sequences with V and J called. Part of the clones is missing from these tables; in studies checked, under half for an unresolved V gene and the rest for unknown reasons. The V and J calls and clone size were taken over from that table, and D and trimming were inferred from the DNA. The sample data list 90,000 to 150,000 clones, and roughly 76% of these were observed just once. Less than 15% of the sample belongs to the ten largest clones.

In total, roughly 670 healthy bone marrow donors made up the cohort. All cohort members were sampled while nominally healthy, although unrecorded immune exposures were likely present. The donor tested CMV seropositive, placing the donor among the 250 to 350 seropositive members of the cohort. Every donor gave a peripheral blood sample, and the peripheral blood mononuclear cells from that sample were used for TCR beta sequencing. The Qiagen DNeasy Blood Extraction Kit was used to extract genomic DNA from the blood cell samples. The sample comprised PBMCs. The sequence is built from TRBV10-3 and TRBJ1-1; TRBD1 is a weak D gene call, 5 bases matching. This TCR came from a woman aged 40 to 55 in good health and CMV-seropositive. The CDR3 has the sequence CAISPEGRTEAFF. The nucleotides are TGTGCCATCAGTCCGGAGGGGCGGACTGAAGCTTTCTTT.